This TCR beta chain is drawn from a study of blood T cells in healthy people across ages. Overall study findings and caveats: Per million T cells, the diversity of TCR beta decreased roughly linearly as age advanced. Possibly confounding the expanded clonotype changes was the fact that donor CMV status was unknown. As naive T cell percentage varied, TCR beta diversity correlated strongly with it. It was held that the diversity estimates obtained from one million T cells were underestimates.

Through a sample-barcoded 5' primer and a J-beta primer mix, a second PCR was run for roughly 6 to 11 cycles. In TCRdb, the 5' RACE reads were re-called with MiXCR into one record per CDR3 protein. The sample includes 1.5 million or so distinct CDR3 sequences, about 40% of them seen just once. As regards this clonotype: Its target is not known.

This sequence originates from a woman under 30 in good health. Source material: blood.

The DNA of the CDR3 is TGCAGTGCTGGCCCCGGCGAGCCGGGGGCAGATACGCAGTATTTT. It codes for CSAGPGEPGADTQYF. This chain uses TRBV20-1 with TRBJ2-3, with D possibly TRBD2 on 6 matching bases. This CDR3 spans 15 amino acids. Looked up from germline, CDR1 is DFQATT and CDR2 is SNEGSKA (reference sequence). Trimming shortened V by 5 bases and J by 4 bases, and 19 bases separated the two germline ends.